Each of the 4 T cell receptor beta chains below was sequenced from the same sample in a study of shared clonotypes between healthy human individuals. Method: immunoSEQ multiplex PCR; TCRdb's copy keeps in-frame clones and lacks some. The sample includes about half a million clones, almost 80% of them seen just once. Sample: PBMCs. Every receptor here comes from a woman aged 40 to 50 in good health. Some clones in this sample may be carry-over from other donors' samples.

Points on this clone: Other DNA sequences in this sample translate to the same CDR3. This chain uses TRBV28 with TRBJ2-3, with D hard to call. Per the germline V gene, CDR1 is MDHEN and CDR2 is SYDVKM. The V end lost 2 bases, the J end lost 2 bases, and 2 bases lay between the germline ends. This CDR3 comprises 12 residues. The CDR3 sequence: CASSLLTDTQYF. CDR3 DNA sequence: TGTGCCAGCAGTTTACTCACAGATACGCAGTATTTT. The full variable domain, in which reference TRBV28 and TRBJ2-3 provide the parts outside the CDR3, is DVKVTQSSRYLVKRTGEKVFLECVQDMDHENMFWYRQDPGLGLRLIYFSYDVKMKEKGDIPEGYSVSREKKERFSLILESASTNQTSMYLCASSLLTDTQYFGPGTRLTVL.

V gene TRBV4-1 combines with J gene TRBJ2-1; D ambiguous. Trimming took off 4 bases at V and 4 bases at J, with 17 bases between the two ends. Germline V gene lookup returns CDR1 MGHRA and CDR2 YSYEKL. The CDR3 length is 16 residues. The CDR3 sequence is CASSPLGLEGYNEQFF. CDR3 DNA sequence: TGCGCCAGCAGCCCCCTGGGGTTGGAAGGGTACAATGAGCAGTTCTTC.

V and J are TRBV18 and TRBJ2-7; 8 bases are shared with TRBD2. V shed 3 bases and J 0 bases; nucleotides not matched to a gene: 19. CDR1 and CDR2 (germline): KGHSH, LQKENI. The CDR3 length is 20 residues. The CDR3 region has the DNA TGTGCCAGCTCACCGAGGGCCCGGACTGGGCTAGCGGGTCCCTCCTACGAGCAGTACTTC. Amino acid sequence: CASSPRARTGLAGPSYEQYF.

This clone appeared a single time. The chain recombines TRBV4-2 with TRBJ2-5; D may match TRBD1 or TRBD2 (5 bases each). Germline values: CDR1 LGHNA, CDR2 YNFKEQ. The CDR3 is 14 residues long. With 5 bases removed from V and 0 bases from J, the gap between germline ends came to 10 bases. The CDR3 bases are TGTGCCAGCAGCTTGGGACGGGACCAAGAGACCCAGTACTTC. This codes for CASSLGRDQETQYF.